This T cell receptor (beta chain) was identified in a study of T cells in narcolepsy. Study-wide findings and caveats: Same-patient CSF and blood CD4+ T cell clonotypes included HCRT-specific and TRIB2-specific autoreactive ones. Some memory CD4+ repertoires had no autoreactive clone sequences. Healthy controls reportedly lacked the autoreactive clonotypes serially found in patients' blood.

This table comes from immunoSEQ multiplex PCR, and its TCRdb copy is limited to in-frame clones, with some not included. Of 32,000 or so clones in the sample, approximately 82% were seen once. The germline gives CDR1 SGHRS, CDR2 YFSETQ. The V and J ends lost 0 bases and 2 bases respectively, with 7 bases between them. The CDR3 extends over 14 amino acids. Concerning this clone: The antigen remains unidentified.

The V call is TRBV5-1, the J call TRBJ2-3; unclear D gene. Sequencing was performed on CD45RA- memory CD4+ T cells from PBMCs. This TCR was recovered from a human donor with narcolepsy. CDR3 DNA: TGCGCCAGCAGCTTGGCTACGTTCACAGATACGCAGTATTTT. Its translation: CASSLATFTDTQYF. The variable domain in full, with the rest retrieved from reference TRBV5-1 and TRBJ2-3, is KAGVTQTPRYLIKTRGQQVTLSCSPISGHRSVSWYQQTPGQGLQFLFEYFSETQRNKGNFPGRFSGRQFSNSRSEMNVSTLELGDSALYLCASSLATFTDTQYFGPGTRLTVL.